This T cell receptor (beta chain) is drawn from a study of T-cell reconstitution after alpha-beta-depleted transplantation in children. Study results and limitations: In patients about two months after transplant, alpha-beta T cells reportedly arose from several hundred expanded graft clones.

For TCRbeta, the library was prepared with unique molecular identifiers. TCRdb independently ran MiXCR on the PCR reads; one entry per CDR3 protein. The sample records around 15,000 distinct CDR3 sequences, around 8% being singletons. In its sample, this clonotype was seen many times. Its antigen is not known. The receptor's source is a boy under two years old who had a stem cell transplant for Wiskott-Aldrich syndrome, so the T cells may come from the graft donor. This sample comprised PBMCs, mostly from graft donor cells, obtained 60 days after TCRalphabeta/CD19-depleted stem cell transplant.

DNA for the CDR3: TGCGCCAGCAGCTTGTTTGGCAGGGTGAACACTGAAGCTTTCTTT. This gives the protein CASSLFGRVNTEAFF. V gene TRBV5-1 combines with J gene TRBJ1-1, with D perhaps matching TRBD1 (5 bases). From germline, CDR1 is SGHRS and CDR2 YFSETQ. The CDR3 totals 15 residues. With 1 base removed from V and 0 bases from J, the gap between germline ends came to 10 bases.